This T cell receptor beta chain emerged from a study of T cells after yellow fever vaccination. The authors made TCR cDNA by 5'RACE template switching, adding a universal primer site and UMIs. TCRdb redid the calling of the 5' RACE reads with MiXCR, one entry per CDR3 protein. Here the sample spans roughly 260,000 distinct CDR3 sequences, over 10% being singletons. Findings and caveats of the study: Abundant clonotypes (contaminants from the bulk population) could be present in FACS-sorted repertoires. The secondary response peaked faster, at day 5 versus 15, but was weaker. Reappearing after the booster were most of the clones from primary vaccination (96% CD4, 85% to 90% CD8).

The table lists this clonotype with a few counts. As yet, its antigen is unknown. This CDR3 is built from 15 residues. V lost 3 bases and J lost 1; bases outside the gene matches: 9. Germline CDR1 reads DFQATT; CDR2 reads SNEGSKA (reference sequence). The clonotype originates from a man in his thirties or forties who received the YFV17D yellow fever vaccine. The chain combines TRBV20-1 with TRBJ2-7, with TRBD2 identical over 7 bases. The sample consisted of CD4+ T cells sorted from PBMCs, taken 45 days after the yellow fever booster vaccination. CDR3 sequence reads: CSASLAGVGSYEQYF. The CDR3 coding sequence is TGCAGTGCTAGCCTCGCGGGAGTAGGATCCTACGAGCAGTACTTC.